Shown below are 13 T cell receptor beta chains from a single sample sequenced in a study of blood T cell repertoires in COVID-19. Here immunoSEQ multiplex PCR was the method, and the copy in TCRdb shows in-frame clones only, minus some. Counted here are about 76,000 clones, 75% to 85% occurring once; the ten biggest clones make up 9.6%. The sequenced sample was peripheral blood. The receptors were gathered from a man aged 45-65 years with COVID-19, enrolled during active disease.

In DNA form, the CDR3 reads TGCGCCAGCAGCCAACAGGGTTTGGGTGAAGCTTTCTTT. Amino acids: CASSQQGLGEAFF. The chain carries TRBV4-1 and TRBJ1-1, with a possible D match to TRBD1 (5 bases). The germline V gene has CDR1 MGHRA and CDR2 YSYEKL. Trimming removed 2 bases from V and 7 bases from J, with 11 bases in between. CDR3 size: 13 residues.

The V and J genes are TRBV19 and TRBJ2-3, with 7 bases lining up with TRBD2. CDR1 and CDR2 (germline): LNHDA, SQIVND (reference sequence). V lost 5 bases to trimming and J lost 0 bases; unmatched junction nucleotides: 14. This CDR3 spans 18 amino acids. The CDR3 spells CASSGGTGGSPSTDTQYF. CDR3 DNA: TGTGCCAGTAGTGGGGGGACTGGCGGGAGCCCCAGCACAGATACGCAGTATTTT.

The CDR3 DNA follows: TGTGCCAGCAGCGGTGGAGGGCATAATTCACCCCTCCACTTT. Translating it yields CASSGGGHNSPLHF. The rearrangement joins TRBV9 to TRBJ1-6; no reliable D call. Deletions cut 3 bases from V and 5 bases from J, with 9 bases between. The CDR3 covers 14 residues. CDR1 is SGDLS, CDR2 YYNGEE, per germline.

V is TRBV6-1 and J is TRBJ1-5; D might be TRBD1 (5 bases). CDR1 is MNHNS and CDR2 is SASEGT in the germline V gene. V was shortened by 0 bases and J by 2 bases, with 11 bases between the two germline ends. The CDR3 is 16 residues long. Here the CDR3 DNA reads TGTGCCAGCAGTGAAGCGCGGGGGGTCGGCAATCAGCCCCAGCATTTT. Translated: CASSEARGVGNQPQHF.

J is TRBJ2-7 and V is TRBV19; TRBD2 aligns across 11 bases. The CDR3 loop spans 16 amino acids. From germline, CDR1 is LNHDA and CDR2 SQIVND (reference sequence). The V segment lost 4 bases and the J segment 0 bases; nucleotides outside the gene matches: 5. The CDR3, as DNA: TGTGCCAGTAGTACTCTAACTAGCGGGAGCTCCTACGAGCAGTACTTC. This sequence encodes CASSTLTSGSSYEQYF.

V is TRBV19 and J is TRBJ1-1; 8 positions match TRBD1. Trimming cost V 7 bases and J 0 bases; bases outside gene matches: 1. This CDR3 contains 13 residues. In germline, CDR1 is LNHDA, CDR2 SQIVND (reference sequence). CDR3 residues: CASKDRVNTEAFF. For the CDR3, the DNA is TGTGCCAGTAAGGACAGGGTGAACACTGAAGCTTTCTTT.

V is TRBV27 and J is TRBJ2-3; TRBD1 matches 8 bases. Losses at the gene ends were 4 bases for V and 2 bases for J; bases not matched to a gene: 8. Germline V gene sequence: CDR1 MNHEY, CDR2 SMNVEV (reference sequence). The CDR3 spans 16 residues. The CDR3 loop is CASSWGTGGVTDTQYF. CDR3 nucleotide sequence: TGTGCCAGCAGTTGGGGCACAGGGGGTGTCACAGATACGCAGTATTTT.

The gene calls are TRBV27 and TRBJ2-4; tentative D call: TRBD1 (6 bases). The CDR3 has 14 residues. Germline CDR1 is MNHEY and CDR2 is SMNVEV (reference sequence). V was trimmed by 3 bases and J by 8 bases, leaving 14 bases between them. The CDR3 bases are TGTGCCAGCAGTTTTCAAGGGGGTCGGGACATTCAGTACTTC. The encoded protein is CASSFQGGRDIQYF.

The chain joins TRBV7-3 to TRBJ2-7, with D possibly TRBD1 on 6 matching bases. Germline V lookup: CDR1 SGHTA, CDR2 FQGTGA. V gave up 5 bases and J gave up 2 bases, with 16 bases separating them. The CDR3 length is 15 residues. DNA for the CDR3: TGTGCCAGCAGCCTCTCCGGGACACCCACCTACGAGCAGTACTTC. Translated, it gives CASSLSGTPTYEQYF.

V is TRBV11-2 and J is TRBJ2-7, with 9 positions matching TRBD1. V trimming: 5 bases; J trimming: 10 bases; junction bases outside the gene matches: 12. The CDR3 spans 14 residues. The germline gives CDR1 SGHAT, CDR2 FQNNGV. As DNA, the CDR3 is TGTGCCAGCAGCACTACAGGGGGCGGTTCGCTTCAGTACTTC. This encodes CASSTTGGGSLQYF.

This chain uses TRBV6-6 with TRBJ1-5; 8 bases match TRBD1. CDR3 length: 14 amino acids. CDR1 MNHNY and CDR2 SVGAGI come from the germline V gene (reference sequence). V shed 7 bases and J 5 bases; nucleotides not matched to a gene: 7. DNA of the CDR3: TGTGCCAGCAAAGGACAGGGAAAAGATCAGCCCCAGCATTTT. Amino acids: CASKGQGKDQPQHF.

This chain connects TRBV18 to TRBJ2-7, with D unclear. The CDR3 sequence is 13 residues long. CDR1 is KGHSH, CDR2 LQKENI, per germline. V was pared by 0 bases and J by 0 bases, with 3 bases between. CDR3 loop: CASSPPHSYEQYF. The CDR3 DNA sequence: TGTGCCAGCTCACCACCACACTCCTACGAGCAGTACTTC.

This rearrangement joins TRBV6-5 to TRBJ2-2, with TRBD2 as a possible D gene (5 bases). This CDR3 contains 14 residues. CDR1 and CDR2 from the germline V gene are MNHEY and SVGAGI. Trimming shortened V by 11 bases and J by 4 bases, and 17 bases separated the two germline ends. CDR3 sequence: CALVSARVTGELFF. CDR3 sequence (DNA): TGTGCCCTTGTCTCCGCGCGGGTCACCGGGGAGCTGTTTTTT.